This is a list of T cell receptor beta chains from one sample in a study of siplizumab effects on memory and regulatory T cells. Sequencing used immunoSEQ multiplex PCR; TCRdb keeps in-frame clones, though not all of them. The table shows approximately 94,000 clones, with around 93% occurring only once. The sample taken for sequencing was non-Treg CD4+ T cells sorted from blood. Receptors originate from a human donor in good health. The conserved cysteine and the conserved F or W are not part of the CDR3 here. The order of the fields is CDR3 protein, CDR3 length, V gene.

ASSSGRTAGETQY | 13 | TRBV7-7
SVRPPRRAEAF | 11 | TRBV29-1
AIKPTSGYYEQY | 12 | TRBV10-3
ASSLDTGLSSGANVLT | 16 | TRBV5-8
ASSFGGAYNEQF | 12 | TRBV28
ASGGARGYSGNTIY | 14 | TRBV19
ASGLVLGQGARETQY | 15 | TRBV12-5
ASDRVGSGYT | 10 | TRBV5-6
ASSQHERKGYGYT | 13 | TRBV6-5
ASSPVGTGGGYT | 12 | TRBV5-6
ATSRGQNGDEQF | 12 | TRBV15
ASSPRQIGSSPLH | 13 | TRBV27
ASSANYGYT | 9 | TRBV9
ASSTGTGDTDTQY | 13 | TRBV6-6
ASTPGGETQY | 10 | TRBV5-1
ASSLNRAATNEKLF | 14 | TRBV5-1
ASSRLSVTSNQPQH | 14 | TRBV19
ASSLGLGGIETQY | 13 | TRBV5-4
ASRLAGQETQY | 11 | TRBV9
ASSMWVLAPLH | 11 | TRBV19
AWRNGIYSNQPQH | 13 | TRBV30
ASSLRVGQDSNQPQH | 15 | TRBV11-1
ASSLLITGTGIYEQY | 15 | TRBV11-2
ASSSHDAGGLYEQY | 14 | TRBV28
ASSKALGVAGVGEQY | 15 | TRBV21-1
ASSLGSGTDTQY | 12 | TRBV5-4
ASSLDSEKLF | 10 | TRBV5-1
ASSEGINRSEGYT | 13 | TRBV2
ASSRRDEQF | 9 | TRBV19
ASSAQGGQETQY | 12 | TRBV19
ASSLQGAHQPQH | 12 | TRBV7-9
ASFLRDVRDTQY | 12 | TRBV7-9
ASSLGPGTGGYEQY | 14 | TRBV11-2
ATSPGRAYGYT | 11 | TRBV19
ASSPGLSRETQY | 12 | TRBV6-1
ASSSTGGQETQY | 12 | TRBV7-8
ASSRGQGEYIQY | 12 | TRBV5-6
ASSPGMIETQY | 11 | TRBV5-1
ASSLGPTNYGYT | 12 | TRBV11-2
ASSPPGNTEAF | 11 | TRBV18
ANLVGGRRSGEKLF | 14 | TRBV9
ASSKEVPSGRAEQF | 14 | TRBV21-1
SARDPRVAGYT | 11 | TRBV29-1
ASSPLSGRVYEQY | 13 | TRBV5-1
ARKLAGGSYEQY | 12 | TRBV6-9
ASSPGLAETQY | 11 | TRBV19
ASQQGVYGYT | 10 | TRBV5-5
ASFDRSYGYT | 10 | TRBV18
ASSAFPGLASEQF | 13 | TRBV7-3
ASSVLAGVSYEQY | 13 | TRBV9
ASSPGWVRDTEAF | 13 | TRBV9
ASLLGAGGPNEQY | 13 | TRBV10-2
ASSSTGTGAGETQY | 14 | TRBV7-7